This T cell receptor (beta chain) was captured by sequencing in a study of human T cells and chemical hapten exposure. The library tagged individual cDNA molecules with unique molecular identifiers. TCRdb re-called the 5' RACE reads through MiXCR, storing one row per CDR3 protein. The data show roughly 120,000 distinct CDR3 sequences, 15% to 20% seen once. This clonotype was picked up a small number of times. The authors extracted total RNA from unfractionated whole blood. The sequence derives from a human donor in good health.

The CDR3 here is CASSLGQGAIEAFF. The CDR3 bases are TGTGCCAGCAGCCTAGGACAGGGGGCTATTGAAGCTTTCTTT. The V and J genes are TRBV11-2 and TRBJ1-1, with 11 bases matching TRBD1. The trim removed 5 bases at V and 7 bases at J, leaving 6 bases unmatched. The CDR3 covers 14 residues. Germline V gives CDR1 SGHAT, CDR2 FQNNGV.